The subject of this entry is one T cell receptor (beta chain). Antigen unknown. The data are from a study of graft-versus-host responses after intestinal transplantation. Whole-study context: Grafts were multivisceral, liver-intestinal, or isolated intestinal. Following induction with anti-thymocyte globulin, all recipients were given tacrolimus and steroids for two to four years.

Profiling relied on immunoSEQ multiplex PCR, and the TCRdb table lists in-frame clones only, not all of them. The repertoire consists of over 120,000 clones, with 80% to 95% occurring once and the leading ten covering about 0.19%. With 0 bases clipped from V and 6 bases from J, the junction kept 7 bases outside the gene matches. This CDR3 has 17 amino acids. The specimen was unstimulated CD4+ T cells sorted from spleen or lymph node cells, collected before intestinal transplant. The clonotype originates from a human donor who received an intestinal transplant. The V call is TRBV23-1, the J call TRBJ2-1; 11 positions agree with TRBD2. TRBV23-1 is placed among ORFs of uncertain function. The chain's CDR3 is CASSQSTSGNRGNEQFF. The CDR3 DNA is TGCGCCAGCAGTCAATCGACTAGCGGGAATCGGGGCAATGAGCAGTTCTTC.